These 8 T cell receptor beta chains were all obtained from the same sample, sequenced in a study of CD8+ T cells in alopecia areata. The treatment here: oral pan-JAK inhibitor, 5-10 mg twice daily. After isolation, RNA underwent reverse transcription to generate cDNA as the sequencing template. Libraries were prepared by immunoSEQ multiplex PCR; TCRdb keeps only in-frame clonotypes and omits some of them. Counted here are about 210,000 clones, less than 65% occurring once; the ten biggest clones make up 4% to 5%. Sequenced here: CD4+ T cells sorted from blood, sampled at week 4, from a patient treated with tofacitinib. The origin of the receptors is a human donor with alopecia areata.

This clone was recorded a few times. The CDR3 DNA follows: TGTGCCAGCAGTTATGGGCGGGGGGGCCAAGAGACCCAGTACTTC. It encodes CASSYGRGGQETQYF. The rearrangement links TRBV6-6 to TRBJ2-5; 9 positions match TRBD2. CDR3 size: 15 residues. Germline trimming cut 3 bases from V and 1 base from J; bases unmatched to any gene: 3. Germline CDR1 reads MNHNY; CDR2 reads SVGAGI (reference sequence).

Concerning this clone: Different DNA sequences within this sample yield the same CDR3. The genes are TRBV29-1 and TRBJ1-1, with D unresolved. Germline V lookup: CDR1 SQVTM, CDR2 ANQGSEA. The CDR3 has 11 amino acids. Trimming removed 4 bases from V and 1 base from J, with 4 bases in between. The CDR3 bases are TGCAGCGTTGTTGAGAACACTGAAGCTTTCTTT. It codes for CSVVENTEAFF.

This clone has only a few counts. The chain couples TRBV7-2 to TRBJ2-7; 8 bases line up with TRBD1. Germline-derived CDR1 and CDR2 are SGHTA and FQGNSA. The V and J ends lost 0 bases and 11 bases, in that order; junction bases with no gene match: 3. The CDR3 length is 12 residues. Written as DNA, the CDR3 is TGTGCCAGCAGCTTAGCGGGACAGGCTAAGTACTTC. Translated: CASSLAGQAKYF.

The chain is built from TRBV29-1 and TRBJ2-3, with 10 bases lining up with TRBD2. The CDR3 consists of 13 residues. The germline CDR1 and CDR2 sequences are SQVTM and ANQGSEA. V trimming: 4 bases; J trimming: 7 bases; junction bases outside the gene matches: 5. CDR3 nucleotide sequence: TGCAGCGTTGTTCTAGCGGGAGAATATACGCAGTATTTT. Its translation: CSVVLAGEYTQYF.

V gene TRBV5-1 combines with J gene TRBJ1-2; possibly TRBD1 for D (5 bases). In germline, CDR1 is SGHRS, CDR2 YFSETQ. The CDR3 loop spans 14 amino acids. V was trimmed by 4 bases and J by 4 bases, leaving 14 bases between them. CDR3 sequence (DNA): TGCGCCAGCAGCGCGGCGGCAGGGTCCTATGGCTACACCTTC. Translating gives CASSAAAGSYGYTF.

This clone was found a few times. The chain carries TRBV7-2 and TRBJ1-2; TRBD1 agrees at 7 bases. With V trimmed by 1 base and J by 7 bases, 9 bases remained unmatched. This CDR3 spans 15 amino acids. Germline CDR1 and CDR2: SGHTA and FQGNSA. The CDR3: CASSLGTTGFGGYTF. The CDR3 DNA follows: TGTGCCAGCAGCTTAGGGACGACAGGGTTCGGTGGCTACACCTTC.

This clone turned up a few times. CDR3 sequence (DNA): TGTGCCTGGAGTAAGGGGTTAAGGTACGAGCAGTACTTC. Residues: CAWSKGLRYEQYF. The chain couples TRBV30 to TRBJ2-7; possibly TRBD1 for D (5 bases). Trimming stripped 2 bases from V and 4 bases from J, with 12 bases between. From germline, CDR1 is GTSNPN and CDR2 SVGIG (reference sequence). This CDR3 is 13 amino acids long.

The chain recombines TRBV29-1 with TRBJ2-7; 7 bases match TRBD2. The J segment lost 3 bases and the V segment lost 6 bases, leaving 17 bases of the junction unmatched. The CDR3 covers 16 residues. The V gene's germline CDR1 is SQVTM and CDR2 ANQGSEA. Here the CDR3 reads CSVIRQSTSVVYEQYF. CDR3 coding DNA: TGCAGCGTCATCCGACAGTCAACTAGCGTTGTCTACGAGCAGTACTTC.